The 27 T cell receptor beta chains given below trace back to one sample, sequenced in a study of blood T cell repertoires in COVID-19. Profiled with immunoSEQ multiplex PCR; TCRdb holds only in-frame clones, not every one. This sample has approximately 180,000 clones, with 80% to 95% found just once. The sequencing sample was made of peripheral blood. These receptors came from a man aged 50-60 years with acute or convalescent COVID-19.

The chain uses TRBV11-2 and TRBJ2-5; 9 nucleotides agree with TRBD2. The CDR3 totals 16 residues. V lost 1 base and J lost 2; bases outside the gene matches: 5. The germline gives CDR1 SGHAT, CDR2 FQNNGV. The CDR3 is CASSLGSSGEQETQYF. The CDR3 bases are TGTGCCAGCAGCTTAGGATCTAGCGGGGAACAAGAGACCCAGTACTTC.

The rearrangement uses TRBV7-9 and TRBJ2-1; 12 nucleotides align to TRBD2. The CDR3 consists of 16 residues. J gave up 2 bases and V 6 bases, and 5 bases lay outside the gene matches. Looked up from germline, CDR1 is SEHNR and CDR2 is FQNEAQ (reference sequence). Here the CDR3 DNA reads TGTGCCAGCAGACCGACTAGCGGGGGACCCTACAATGAGCAGTTCTTC. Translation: CASRPTSGGPYNEQFF.

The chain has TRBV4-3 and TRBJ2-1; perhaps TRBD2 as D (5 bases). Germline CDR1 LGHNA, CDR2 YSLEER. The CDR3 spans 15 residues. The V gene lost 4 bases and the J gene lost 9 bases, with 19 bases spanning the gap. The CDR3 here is CASSPTASPRGEQFF. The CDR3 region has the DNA TGCGCCAGCAGCCCGACGGCTAGCCCACGGGGTGAGCAGTTCTTC.

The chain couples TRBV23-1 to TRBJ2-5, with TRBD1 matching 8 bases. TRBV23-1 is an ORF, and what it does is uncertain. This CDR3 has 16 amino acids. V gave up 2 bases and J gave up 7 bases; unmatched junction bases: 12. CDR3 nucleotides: TGCGCCAGCAGTCAACGGACAGGGTGGGGGCATGGGACCCAGTACTTC. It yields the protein CASSQRTGWGHGTQYF.

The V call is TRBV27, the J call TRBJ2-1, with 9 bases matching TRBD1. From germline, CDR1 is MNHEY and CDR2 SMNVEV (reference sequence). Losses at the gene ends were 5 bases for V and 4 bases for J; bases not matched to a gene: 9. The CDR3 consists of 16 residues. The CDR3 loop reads CASSLHRDRVYNEQFF. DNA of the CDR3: TGTGCCAGCAGTCTACACCGGGACAGGGTATACAATGAGCAGTTCTTC.

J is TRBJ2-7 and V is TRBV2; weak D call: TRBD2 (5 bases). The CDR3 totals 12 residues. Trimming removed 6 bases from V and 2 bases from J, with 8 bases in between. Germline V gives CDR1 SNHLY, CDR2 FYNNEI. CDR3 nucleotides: TGTGCCAGCAGGACCGGGACCTACGAGCAGTACGTC. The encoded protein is CASRTGTYEQYV.

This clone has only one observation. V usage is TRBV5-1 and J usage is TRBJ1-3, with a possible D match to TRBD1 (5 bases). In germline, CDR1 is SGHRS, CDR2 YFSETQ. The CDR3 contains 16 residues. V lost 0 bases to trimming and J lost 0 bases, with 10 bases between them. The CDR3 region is CASSLGQWDSGNTIYF. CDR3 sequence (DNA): TGCGCCAGCAGCTTGGGACAGTGGGACTCTGGAAACACCATATATTTT.

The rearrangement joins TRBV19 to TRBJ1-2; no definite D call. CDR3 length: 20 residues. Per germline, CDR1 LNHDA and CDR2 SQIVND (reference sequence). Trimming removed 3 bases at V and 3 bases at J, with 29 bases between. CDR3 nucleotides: TGTGCCAGTAGTATTTTCCGACCACCGATAGTGGTGCGGCTGGACTATGGCTACACCTTC. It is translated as CASSIFRPPIVVRLDYGYTF.

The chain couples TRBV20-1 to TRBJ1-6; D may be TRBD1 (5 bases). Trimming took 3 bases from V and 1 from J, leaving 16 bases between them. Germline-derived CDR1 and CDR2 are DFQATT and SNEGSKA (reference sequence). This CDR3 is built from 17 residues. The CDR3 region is CSASRVRALSYNSPLHF. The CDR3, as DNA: TGCAGTGCTAGTCGTGTCAGGGCCCTTTCCTATAATTCACCCCTCCACTTT.

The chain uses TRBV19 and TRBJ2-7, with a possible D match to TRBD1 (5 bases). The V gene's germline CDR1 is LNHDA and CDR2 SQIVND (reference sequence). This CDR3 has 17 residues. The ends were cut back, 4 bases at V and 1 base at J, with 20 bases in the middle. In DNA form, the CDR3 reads TGTGCCAGTAGTACCCATAGAAGGACAAGTCATTCCTACGAGCAGTACTTC. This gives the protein CASSTHRRTSHSYEQYF.

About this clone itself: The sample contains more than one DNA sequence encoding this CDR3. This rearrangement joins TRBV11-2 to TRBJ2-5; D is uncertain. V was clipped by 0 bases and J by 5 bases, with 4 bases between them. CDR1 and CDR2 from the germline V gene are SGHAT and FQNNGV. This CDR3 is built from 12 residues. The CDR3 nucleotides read TGTGCCAGCAGCTTAGATCGGGAGACCCAGTACTTC. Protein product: CASSLDRETQYF.

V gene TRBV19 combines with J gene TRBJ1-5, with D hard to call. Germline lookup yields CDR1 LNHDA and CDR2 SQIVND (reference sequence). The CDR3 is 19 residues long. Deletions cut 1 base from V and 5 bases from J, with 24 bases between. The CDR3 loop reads CASSIGGGGLTSFHQPQHF. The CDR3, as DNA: TGTGCCAGTAGTATAGGCGGAGGAGGTTTGACGTCGTTTCATCAGCCCCAGCATTTT.

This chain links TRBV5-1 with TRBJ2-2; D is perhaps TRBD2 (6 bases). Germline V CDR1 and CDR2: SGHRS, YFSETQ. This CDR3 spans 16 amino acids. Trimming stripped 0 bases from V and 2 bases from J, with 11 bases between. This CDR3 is CASSLGRGGNTGELFF. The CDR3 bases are TGCGCCAGCAGCTTGGGGAGGGGCGGTAACACCGGGGAGCTGTTTTTT.

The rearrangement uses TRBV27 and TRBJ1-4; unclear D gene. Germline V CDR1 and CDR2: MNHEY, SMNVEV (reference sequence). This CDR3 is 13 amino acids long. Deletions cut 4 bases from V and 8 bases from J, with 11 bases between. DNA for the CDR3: TGTGCCAGCAGTTCCCCGCGGTACGAAAAACTGTTTTTT. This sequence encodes CASSSPRYEKLFF.

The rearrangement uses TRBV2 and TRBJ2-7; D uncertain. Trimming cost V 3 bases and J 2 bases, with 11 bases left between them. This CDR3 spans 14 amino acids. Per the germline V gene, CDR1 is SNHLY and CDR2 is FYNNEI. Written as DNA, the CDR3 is TGTGCCAGCAGTGAGGCTAGAACAACCTACGAGCAGTACTTC. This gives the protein CASSEARTTYEQYF.

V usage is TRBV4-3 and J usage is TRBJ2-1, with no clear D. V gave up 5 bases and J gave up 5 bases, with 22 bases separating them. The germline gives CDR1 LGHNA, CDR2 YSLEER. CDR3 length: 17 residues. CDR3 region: CASSSRLSGTANNEQFF. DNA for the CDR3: TGCGCCAGCAGCTCTCGTCTGTCCGGTACCGCTAACAATGAGCAGTTCTTC.

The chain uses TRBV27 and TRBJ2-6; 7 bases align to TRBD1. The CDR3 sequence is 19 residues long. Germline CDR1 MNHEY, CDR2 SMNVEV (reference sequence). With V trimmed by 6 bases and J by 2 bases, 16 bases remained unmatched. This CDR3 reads CASRFLRTGLDTGANVLTF. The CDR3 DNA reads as TGTGCCAGCAGATTTCTGCGGACAGGTTTAGATACTGGGGCCAACGTCCTGACTTTC.

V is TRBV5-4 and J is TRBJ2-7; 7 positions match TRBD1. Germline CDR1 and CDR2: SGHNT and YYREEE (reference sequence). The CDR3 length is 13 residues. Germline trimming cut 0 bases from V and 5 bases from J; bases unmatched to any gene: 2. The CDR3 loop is CASSLAGTDEQYF. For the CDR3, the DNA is TGTGCCAGCAGCTTGGCCGGGACAGACGAGCAGTACTTC.

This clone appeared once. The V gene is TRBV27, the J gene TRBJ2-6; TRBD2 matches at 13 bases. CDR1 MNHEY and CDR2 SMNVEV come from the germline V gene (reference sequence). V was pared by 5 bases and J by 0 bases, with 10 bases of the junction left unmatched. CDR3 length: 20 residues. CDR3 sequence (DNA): TGTGCCAGCAGTCCCAAGGGACTAGCGGGATATAGCTCTGGGGCCAACGTCCTGACTTTC. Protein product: CASSPKGLAGYSSGANVLTF.

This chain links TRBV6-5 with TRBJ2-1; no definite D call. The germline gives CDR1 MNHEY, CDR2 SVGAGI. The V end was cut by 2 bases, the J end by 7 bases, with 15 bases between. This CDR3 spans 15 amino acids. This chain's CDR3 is CASSYAASEYNEQFF. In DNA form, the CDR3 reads TGTGCCAGCAGTTACGCGGCTAGTGAGTATAATGAGCAGTTCTTC.

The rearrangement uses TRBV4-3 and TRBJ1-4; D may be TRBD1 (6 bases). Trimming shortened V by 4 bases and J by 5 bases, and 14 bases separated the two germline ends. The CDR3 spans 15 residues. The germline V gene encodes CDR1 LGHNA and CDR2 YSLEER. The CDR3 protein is CASSLSGVRNEKLFF. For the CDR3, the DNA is TGCGCCAGCAGCCTTTCAGGGGTGCGGAATGAAAAACTGTTTTTT.

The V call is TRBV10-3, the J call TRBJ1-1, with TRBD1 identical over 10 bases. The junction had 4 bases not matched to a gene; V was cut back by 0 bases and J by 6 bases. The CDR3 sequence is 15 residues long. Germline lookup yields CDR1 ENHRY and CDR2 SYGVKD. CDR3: CAISESGQGGAEAFF. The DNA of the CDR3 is TGTGCCATCAGTGAGTCTGGACAGGGGGGCGCTGAAGCTTTCTTT.

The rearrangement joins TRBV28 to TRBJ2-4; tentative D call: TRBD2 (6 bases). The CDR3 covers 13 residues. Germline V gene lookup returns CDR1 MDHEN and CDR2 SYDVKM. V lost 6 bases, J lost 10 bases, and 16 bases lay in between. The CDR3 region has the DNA TGTGCCAGCAGCCTAGTGGCGGGGTCGATTCAGTACTTC. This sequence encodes CASSLVAGSIQYF.

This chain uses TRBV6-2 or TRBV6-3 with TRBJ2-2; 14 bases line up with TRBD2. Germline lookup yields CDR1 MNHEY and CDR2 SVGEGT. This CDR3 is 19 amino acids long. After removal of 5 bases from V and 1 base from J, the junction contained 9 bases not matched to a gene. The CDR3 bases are TGTGCCAGCAGTCTGAGAGGGACTAGCGGGGGCAGGAACACCGGGGAGCTGTTTTTT. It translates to CASSLRGTSGGRNTGELFF.

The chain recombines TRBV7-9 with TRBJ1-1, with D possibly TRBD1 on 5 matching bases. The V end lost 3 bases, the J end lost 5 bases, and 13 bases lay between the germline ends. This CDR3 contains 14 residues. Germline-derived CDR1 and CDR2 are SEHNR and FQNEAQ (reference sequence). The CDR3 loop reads CASSFPGEGTEAFF. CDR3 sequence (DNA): TGTGCCAGCAGCTTCCCGGGAGAGGGGACTGAAGCTTTCTTT.

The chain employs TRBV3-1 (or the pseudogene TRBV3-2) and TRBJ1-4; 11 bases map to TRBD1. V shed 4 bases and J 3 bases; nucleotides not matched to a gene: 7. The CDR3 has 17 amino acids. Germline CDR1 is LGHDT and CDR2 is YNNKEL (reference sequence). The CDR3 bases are TGTGCCAGCAGCCTCCGGGACAGGGGGGAGGCTAATGAAAAACTGTTTTTT. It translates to CASSLRDRGEANEKLFF.

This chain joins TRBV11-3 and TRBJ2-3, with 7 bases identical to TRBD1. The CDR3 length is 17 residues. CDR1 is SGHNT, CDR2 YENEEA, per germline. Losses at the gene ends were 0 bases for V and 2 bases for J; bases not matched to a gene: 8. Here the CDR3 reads CASSLDSGGSHTDTQYF. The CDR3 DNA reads TGTGCCAGCAGCTTAGATTCAGGGGGTTCCCACACAGATACGCAGTATTTT.